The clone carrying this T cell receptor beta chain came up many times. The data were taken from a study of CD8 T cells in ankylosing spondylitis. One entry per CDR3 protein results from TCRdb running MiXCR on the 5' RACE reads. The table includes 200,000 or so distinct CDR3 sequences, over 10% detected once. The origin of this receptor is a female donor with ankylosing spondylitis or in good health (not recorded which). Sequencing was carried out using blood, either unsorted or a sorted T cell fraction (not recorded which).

In DNA, the CDR3 is TGTGCCAGCAGTTTGCGGATACAAGAGACCCAGTACTTC. Its protein product is CASSLRIQETQYF. V and J are TRBV12-3 or TRBV12-4 and TRBJ2-5; the D is unclear. This CDR3 is built from 13 residues. Between the trimmed V and J ends, which lost 3 bases and 2 bases, there was a span of 7 bases.